These 14 T cell receptor beta chains share one sample of origin, sequenced in a study of response to subunit inactivated influenza vaccine. TCRdb processed the RT-PCR reads anew with MiXCR; each CDR3 protein has one entry. This table holds a few hundred thousand distinct CDR3 sequences, approximately 14% found once. The material sequenced was PBMCs from blood, taken 11 to 12 days after vaccination. Receptor source: a man over 45 who received an inactivated influenza vaccine.

The chain employs TRBV9 and TRBJ2-4; D unresolved. The CDR3 is made up of 15 amino acids. With 0 bases removed from V and 5 bases from J, the gap between germline ends came to 12 bases. Germline CDR1 reads SGDLS; CDR2 reads YYNGEE. The CDR3 sequence is CASSVAPTDQNIQYF. As DNA, the CDR3 is TGTGCCAGCAGCGTAGCTCCTACAGATCAAAACATTCAGTACTTC.

The chain joins TRBV7-2 to TRBJ1-2; TRBD1 agrees at 8 bases. Germline V gene data show CDR1 as SGHTA and CDR2 as FQGNSA. The junction had 6 bases not matched to a gene; V was cut back by 5 bases and J by 4 bases. The CDR3 runs to 14 residues. The CDR3 bases are TGTGCCAGCAGCCCAGGGGGACAGGTCTATGGCTACACCTTC. Translated, it gives CASSPGGQVYGYTF.

The sample holds many counts of this clonotype. J is TRBJ2-1 and V is TRBV7-2; D remains ambiguous. V lost 3 bases and J lost 9, with 18 bases in between. Per the germline V gene, CDR1 is SGHTA and CDR2 is FQGNSA. The CDR3 is 15 residues long. The CDR3 spells CASSFTSTPEGEQFF. CDR3 coding DNA: TGTGCCAGCAGCTTCACGTCGACGCCCGAAGGTGAGCAGTTCTTC.

The chain is built from TRBV11-2 and TRBJ2-1; 12 bases fit TRBD2. This CDR3 is 19 amino acids long. CDR1 is SGHAT and CDR2 is FQNNGV in the germline V gene. Trimming at V came to 5 bases and at J to 0 bases, leaving 11 bases not matched to a gene. The CDR3 sequence: CASSDRTSGDPSSYNEQFF. In DNA, the CDR3 is TGTGCCAGCAGCGATCGGACTAGCGGGGACCCGAGCTCCTACAATGAGCAGTTCTTC. The whole variable domain, filled in from reference TRBV11-2 and TRBJ2-1, reads EAGVAQSPRYKIIEKRQSVAFWCNPISGHATLYWYQQILGQGPKLLIQFQNNGVVDDSQLPKDRFSAERLKGVDSTLKIQPAKLEDSAVYLCASSDRTSGDPSSYNEQFFGPGTRLTVL.

This clonotype was detected a few times. The chain combines TRBV4-1 with TRBJ2-3, with 11 bases aligning to TRBD2. The CDR3 has 20 amino acids. Germline trimming cut 1 base from V and 1 base from J; bases unmatched to any gene: 13. Germline CDR1 is MGHRA and CDR2 is YSYEKL. The CDR3 DNA sequence: TGCGCCAGCAGCCAAGCAAGTACTAGCGGGAGACGCCTGGGCACAGATACGCAGTATTTT. Residues: CASSQASTSGRRLGTDTQYF.

The chain employs TRBV6-5 and TRBJ2-2; D gene uncertain. Germline assignment: CDR1 MNHEY and CDR2 SVGAGI. The CDR3 has 16 residues. Trimming took 0 bases from V and 0 from J, leaving 8 bases between them. The chain's CDR3 is CASSYSTGANTGELFF. CDR3 in DNA: TGTGCCAGCAGTTACTCGACCGGAGCGAACACCGGGGAGCTGTTTTTT.

The chain employs TRBV27 and TRBJ2-7; a weak D match, TRBD2 (5 bases). The CDR3 runs to 15 residues. Trimming removed 2 bases from V and 0 bases from J, with 11 bases in between. The germline V gene has CDR1 MNHEY and CDR2 SMNVEV (reference sequence). The CDR3 bases are TGTGCCAGCAGTTTAACCGCAGAGGGCTCCTACGAGCAGTACTTC. This encodes CASSLTAEGSYEQYF.

The CDR3 DNA reads TGCAGTGCTGGGGACAGCTCCTATAATTCACCCCTCCACTTT. Translated: CSAGDSSYNSPLHF. This rearrangement joins TRBV20-1 to TRBJ1-6; the match to TRBD1 covers 7 bases. The CDR3 contains 14 residues. Germline CDR1 DFQATT, CDR2 SNEGSKA (reference sequence). V lost 5 bases and J lost 0; bases outside the gene matches: 1.

The chain carries TRBV12-3 or TRBV12-4 and TRBJ1-3; no clear D gene. Trimming removed 2 bases at V and 2 bases at J, with 4 bases between. The CDR3 sequence is 13 residues long. The CDR3 DNA reads as TGTGCCAGCAGTTTATCGGCTGGAAACACCATATATTTT. Its protein product is CASSLSAGNTIYF.

Only a few counts were recorded for this clonotype. The J gene is TRBJ2-1, the V gene TRBV20-1, with D maybe TRBD1 (7 bases). The length of the CDR3 is 14 residues. Germline V gene data show CDR1 as DFQATT and CDR2 as SNEGSKA (reference sequence). V lost 0 bases and J lost 4, with 10 bases in between. The DNA of the CDR3 is TGCAGTGCTAGAGAGACAGGGAGGTACAATGAGCAGTTCTTC. Translation: CSARETGRYNEQFF.

The J gene is TRBJ2-7, the V gene TRBV4-1; tentative D call: TRBD2 (5 bases). V was pared by 5 bases and J by 5 bases, with 16 bases between. In germline, CDR1 is MGHRA, CDR2 YSYEKL. The length of the CDR3 is 14 residues. In DNA form, the CDR3 reads TGCGCCAGCAGCAGACGGGATTTAAGTGACGAGCAGTACTTC. Amino acid sequence: CASSRRDLSDEQYF.

This clonotype showed up just a few times. The chain recombines TRBV7-2 with TRBJ2-7; TRBD2 matches at 8 bases. CDR1 and CDR2 from the germline V gene are SGHTA and FQGNSA. The CDR3 extends over 16 amino acids. V lost 1 base to trimming and J lost 3 bases; unmatched junction nucleotides: 8. CDR3 amino acids: CASSLGRRGAFYEQYF. CDR3 bases: TGTGCCAGCAGCTTAGGGCGGCGGGGGGCCTTCTACGAGCAGTACTTC.

There are many counts of this clonotype. The CDR3 DNA is TGTGCCAGCAGAGGGACTAGCGGGGCGTACGAGCAGTACTTC. Its protein product is CASRGTSGAYEQYF. V usage is TRBV2 and J usage is TRBJ2-7; 13 nucleotides agree with TRBD2. The CDR3 has 14 residues. Germline V CDR1 and CDR2: SNHLY, FYNNEI. The V gene end was trimmed by 6 bases and the J gene end by 4 bases; junction bases not matched to a gene: 3.

This sequence joins TRBV9 and TRBJ2-7; 7 bases line up with TRBD1. Germline-derived CDR1 and CDR2 are SGDLS and YYNGEE. The CDR3 loop spans 14 amino acids. V gave up 0 bases and J gave up 7 bases; unmatched junction bases: 7. CDR3 sequence (DNA): TGTGCCAGCAGCGTAGGGGGGACAGCTCGGGAGCAGTACTTC. This codes for CASSVGGTAREQYF.